The 9 T cell receptor beta chains below all came from one sample that was sequenced in a study of patients and donors after allogeneic stem cell transplantation. TCRdb fed the RT-PCR reads into MiXCR, producing one record per CDR3 protein. The sample includes about 990 distinct CDR3 sequences, approximately 0.43% of them seen just once. The sample was blood, either unsorted or a sorted T cell fraction (not recorded which). The receptors were gathered from a human donor who was either an allogeneic HSCT recipient or a stem cell or donor lymphocyte infusion donor (not recorded which). It is not recorded whose cells these are; they may come from a transplant donor.

In its sample, this clonotype is medium-sized. The chain links TRBV20-1 to TRBJ2-5, with TRBD2 identical over 8 bases. The length of the CDR3 is 17 residues. CDR1 DFQATT and CDR2 SNEGSKA come from the germline V gene (reference sequence). V trimming: 0 bases; J trimming: 1 base; junction bases outside the gene matches: 10. The CDR3: CSARDLIPSGLQETQYF. The CDR3 DNA is TGCAGTGCTAGAGATCTCATACCTAGCGGGCTCCAAGAGACCCAGTACTTC.

This clonotype is labeled medium-sized. The chain has TRBV5-6 and TRBJ2-1; D possibly uses TRBD1 or TRBD2 (5 bases each). Trimming left V 3 bases short and J 3 bases short, with 16 bases between. CDR3 length equals 16 residues. CDR1 SGHDT and CDR2 YYEEEE come from the germline V gene. CDR3 residues: CASSSGTGSVYNEQFF. The DNA for the CDR3 is TGTGCCAGCAGCTCCGGGACGGGAAGCGTCTACAATGAGCAGTTCTTC.

By share of the sample, this clonotype is medium-sized. The chain uses TRBV20-1 and TRBJ1-5; 7 positions agree with TRBD1. Germline V gene sequence: CDR1 DFQATT, CDR2 SNEGSKA (reference sequence). With 5 bases clipped from V and 0 bases from J, the junction kept 10 bases outside the gene matches. CDR3 length equals 16 residues. CDR3 sequence (DNA): TGCAGTGCTTCCGGACCGGGACAGAATAGCAATCAGCCCCAGCATTTT. This codes for CSASGPGQNSNQPQHF.

By sample share, this clonotype is medium-sized (0.01 to 0.1%). The chain recombines TRBV10-3 with TRBJ1-2; D might be TRBD1 (6 bases). Looked up from germline, CDR1 is ENHRY and CDR2 is SYGVKD. The CDR3 runs to 15 residues. Trimming pared 3 bases from V and 2 bases from J, leaving 13 bases between. As DNA, the CDR3 is TGTGCCATCAGTGACCCCCCGGGGGGCAACTATGGCTACACCTTC. Protein sequence: CAISDPPGGNYGYTF.

This clonotype is labeled as medium-sized. The chain combines TRBV4-2 with TRBJ2-7, with D tentatively TRBD1 (6 bases). The CDR3 has 16 residues. Trimming cost V 0 bases and J 0 bases, with 12 bases left between them. Germline V gene sequence: CDR1 LGHNA, CDR2 YNFKEQ. For the CDR3, the DNA is TGTGCCAGCAGCCAAGATTGGACAGAGAGCTCCTACGAGCAGTACTTC. Translated: CASSQDWTESSYEQYF.

This clonotype counts as medium-sized. V and J are TRBV6-2 or TRBV6-3 and TRBJ1-1; unclear D gene. Germline loops: CDR1 MNHEY, CDR2 SVGEGT. This CDR3 contains 11 residues. V lost 7 bases to trimming and J lost 3 bases, with 6 bases between them. The CDR3 DNA is TGTGCCAGCATCCAGTACACTGAAGCTTTCTTT. This translates into CASIQYTEAFF.

This clonotype has at least ten counts. The chain combines TRBV4-2 with TRBJ2-3, with 9 bases that match TRBD2. The CDR3 is 16 residues long. Per the germline V gene, CDR1 is LGHNA and CDR2 is YNFKEQ. V lost 0 bases, J lost 4 bases, and 5 bases stayed unmatched. CDR3 bases: TGTGCCAGCAGCCAAGATAGCGGGAGCGGGTCAGATACGCAGTATTTT. Translated, it gives CASSQDSGSGSDTQYF.

By share, this clonotype counts as medium-sized (0.01 to 0.1%). V usage is TRBV6-2 or TRBV6-3 and J usage is TRBJ2-6; unclear D gene. V lost 2 bases and J 0 bases, leaving 5 bases between the germline ends. The CDR3 runs 15 residues. The germline V gene encodes CDR1 MNHEY and CDR2 SVGEGT. CDR3 in amino acids: CASSYDDSGANVLTF. The CDR3 region has the DNA TGTGCCAGCAGTTACGACGACTCTGGGGCCAACGTCCTGACTTTC.

This clonotype qualifies as hyperexpanded. V is TRBV7-6 and J is TRBJ1-4, with unresolved D. CDR1 is SGHVS and CDR2 is FNYEAQ in the germline V gene. The CDR3 consists of 15 residues. V dropped 7 bases and J dropped 5 bases, with 17 bases sitting between them. The CDR3 protein is CASTEEAGRNEKLFF. The CDR3 DNA reads as TGTGCCAGCACCGAGGAAGCGGGGAGAAATGAAAAACTGTTTTTT.